This T cell receptor (beta chain) was found in a study of blood T cell repertoires in COVID-19. Study at large: T cells, B-cell-depleted T cells, or PBMCs provided the cDNA or gDNA that served as material.

Original processing methods: Amplified reference gene primers provided the basis for estimating nucleated cell counts. The method was immunoSEQ multiplex PCR; TCRdb's version includes in-frame clones alone and lacks a portion of them. D and trimming come from the DNA, and the V and J calls and clone size come from that table. The profile shows 80,000 to 100,000 clones, about 78% of them singletons. The sequence was obtained from a human donor in a cohort sampled during active COVID-19. The source material was peripheral blood.

CDR3 in amino acids: CASRSGNTEAFF. The DNA of the CDR3 is TGTGCCAGCAGGTCAGGGAACACTGAAGCTTTCTTT. The chain combines TRBV6-5 with TRBJ1-1; no clear D gene. CDR3 length: 12 residues. V was cut by 6 bases and J by 1 base, with 6 bases left in between. Germline loops: CDR1 MNHEY, CDR2 SVGAGI.